The entry that follows covers one T cell receptor (beta chain) sequence. The data were produced by immunoSEQ multiplex PCR, yet TCRdb's version contains in-frame clones alone and is incomplete. This sample carries over 65,000 clones, 90% of them seen once, and the ten largest clones take around 4.2%. The germline gives CDR1 GTSNPN, CDR2 SVGIG (reference sequence). The ends were cut back, 2 bases at V and 2 bases at J, with 9 bases in the middle. The CDR3 has 13 residues. Time point noted: pretreatment peripheral blood. The sample belongs to a study of PD-L1 blockade in urothelial cancer. Here the sequenced sample was PBMCs, taken around atezolizumab (anti-PD-L1) treatment. The clonotype originates from a man in his 70s with urothelial cancer. V usage is TRBV30 and J usage is TRBJ1-2; D is possibly TRBD1 (5 bases). The CDR3 reads CAWSRGRNYGYTF. The CDR3 DNA reads TGTGCCTGGAGTAGGGGCCGAAACTATGGCTACACCTTC.